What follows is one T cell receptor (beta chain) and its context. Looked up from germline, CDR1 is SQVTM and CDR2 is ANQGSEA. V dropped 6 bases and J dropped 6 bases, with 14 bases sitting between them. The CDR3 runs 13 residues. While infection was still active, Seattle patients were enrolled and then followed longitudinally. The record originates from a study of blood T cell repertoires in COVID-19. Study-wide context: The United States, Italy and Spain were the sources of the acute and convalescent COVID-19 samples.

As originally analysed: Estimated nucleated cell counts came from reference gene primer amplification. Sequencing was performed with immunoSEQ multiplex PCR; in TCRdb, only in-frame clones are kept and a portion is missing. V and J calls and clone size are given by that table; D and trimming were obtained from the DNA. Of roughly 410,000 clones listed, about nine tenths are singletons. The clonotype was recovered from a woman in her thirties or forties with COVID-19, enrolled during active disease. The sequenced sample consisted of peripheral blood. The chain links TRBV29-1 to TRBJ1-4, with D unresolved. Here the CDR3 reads CSVLRERDEKLFF. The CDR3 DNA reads TGCAGCGTACTCCGGGAGAGGGATGAAAAACTGTTTTTT.